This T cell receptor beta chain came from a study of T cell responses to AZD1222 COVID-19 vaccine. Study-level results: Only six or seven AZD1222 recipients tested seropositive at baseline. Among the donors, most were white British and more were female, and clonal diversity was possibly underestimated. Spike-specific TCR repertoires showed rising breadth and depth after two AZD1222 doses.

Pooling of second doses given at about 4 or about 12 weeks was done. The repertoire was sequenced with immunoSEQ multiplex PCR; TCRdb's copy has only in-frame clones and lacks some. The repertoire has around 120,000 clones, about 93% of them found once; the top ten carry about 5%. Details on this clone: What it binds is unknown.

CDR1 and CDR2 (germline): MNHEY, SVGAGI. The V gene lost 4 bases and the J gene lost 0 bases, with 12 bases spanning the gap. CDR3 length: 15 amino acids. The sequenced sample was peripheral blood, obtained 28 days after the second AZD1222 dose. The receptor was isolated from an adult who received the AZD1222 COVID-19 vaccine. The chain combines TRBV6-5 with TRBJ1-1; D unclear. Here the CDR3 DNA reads TGTGCCAGCAGTTTGGGATGGGCGATGAACACTGAAGCTTTCTTT. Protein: CASSLGWAMNTEAFF.